This entry lists 12 T cell receptor beta chains sequenced from one sample in a study of shared clonotypes between healthy human individuals. CD8 cells classed as naive were CD45RO-negative and positively selected for CCR7, excluding terminally differentiated effector memory CD45RA+ cells. TCRdb keeps only in-frame clones here, not all; method: immunoSEQ multiplex PCR. The sample lists a few million clones; just over 90% were seen once. The sample comprised naive CD8+ T cells from PBMCs. Source of these receptors: a young man in good health. Some clones in this sample may be carry-over from other donors' samples.

This clone occurred once. The V and J genes are TRBV15 and TRBJ1-4; D unclear. This CDR3 is built from 16 residues. V gave up 4 bases and J gave up 7 bases, with 19 bases separating them. Germline V gene data show CDR1 as LNHNV and CDR2 as YYDKDF (reference sequence). Here the CDR3 reads CATSTTKAIAGEKLFF. The DNA of the CDR3 is TGTGCCACCAGCACAACAAAGGCGATCGCGGGTGAAAAACTGTTTTTT.

The rearrangement uses TRBV7-3 and TRBJ2-1, with TRBD2 matching 9 bases. Germline CDR1 is SGHTA and CDR2 is FQGTGA. V gave up 2 bases and J gave up 0 bases; unmatched junction bases: 2. The CDR3 runs 16 residues. The chain's CDR3 is CASSLVSGSSYNEQFF. CDR3 sequence (DNA): TGTGCCAGCAGCTTAGTTAGCGGGAGCTCCTACAATGAGCAGTTCTTC.

V gene TRBV19 combines with J gene TRBJ2-5, with a possible D match to TRBD2 (7 bases). In germline, CDR1 is LNHDA, CDR2 SQIVND (reference sequence). The CDR3 consists of 15 residues. Trimming took off 7 bases at V and 5 bases at J, with 20 bases between the two ends. The CDR3, as DNA: TGTGCCAGTACCTCACGGGGGGCATCTTCCGAGACCCAGTACTTC. Translating gives CASTSRGASSETQYF.

This rearrangement joins TRBV29-1 to TRBJ2-1; no reliable D call. Germline CDR1 is SQVTM and CDR2 is ANQGSEA. The CDR3 totals 14 residues. V gave up 6 bases and J gave up 0 bases, with 12 bases separating them. The CDR3 region is CSVARGSSYNEQFF. The CDR3 region has the DNA TGCAGCGTGGCCCGAGGTAGCTCCTACAATGAGCAGTTCTTC.

As for this clone: Other DNA sequences within the sample encode an identical CDR3. The CDR3 sequence: CASSFGTSGSTDTQYF. Written as DNA, the CDR3 is TGCGCCAGCAGTTTCGGGACTAGCGGAAGCACAGATACGCAGTATTTT. J is TRBJ2-3 and V is TRBV5-1; the match to TRBD2 covers 11 bases. After removal of 5 bases from V and 0 bases from J, the junction contained 5 bases not matched to a gene. The CDR3 covers 16 residues. Germline CDR1 reads SGHRS; CDR2 reads YFSETQ.

J is TRBJ2-7 and V is TRBV6-5; 11 bases align to TRBD2. The germline gives CDR1 MNHEY, CDR2 SVGAGI. The CDR3 spans 16 residues. The ends lost 1 base at V and 3 bases at J; junction bases unmatched: 5. This CDR3 is CASSYYTSGSIYEQYF. CDR3 coding DNA: TGTGCCAGCAGTTACTACACTAGCGGGAGTATCTACGAGCAGTACTTC.

This clone has just one count. This sequence joins TRBV7-2 and TRBJ1-2, with 11 bases lining up with TRBD1. Germline loops: CDR1 SGHTA, CDR2 FQGNSA. V shed 5 bases and J 4 bases; nucleotides not matched to a gene: 12. This CDR3 is built from 17 residues. The CDR3 protein is CASSNPGQGVEFYGYTF. The CDR3 region has the DNA TGTGCCAGCAGCAACCCGGGACAGGGGGTGGAGTTCTATGGCTACACCTTC.

CDR3 nucleotides: TGTGCCAGCAGCTCCGGGACAGGGGTAGCGGGTTACGAGCAGTACTTC. Amino acid sequence: CASSSGTGVAGYEQYF. V usage is TRBV9 and J usage is TRBJ2-7; 10 positions match TRBD1. The CDR3 consists of 16 residues. Germline-derived CDR1 and CDR2 are SGDLS and YYNGEE. V lost 4 bases and J lost 4; bases outside the gene matches: 11.

This chain joins TRBV11-2 and TRBJ1-2; D may be TRBD1 (6 bases). CDR1 is SGHAT, CDR2 FQNNGV, per germline. The CDR3 spans 13 residues. V was trimmed by 7 bases and J by 6 bases, leaving 15 bases between them. The CDR3 DNA reads TGTGCCAGCACGCCGAGGGGGGTGGATGGCTACACCTTC. This translates into CASTPRGVDGYTF.

The gene calls are TRBV7-9 and TRBJ1-1; tentative D call: TRBD1 (5 bases). V was pared by 5 bases and J by 1 base, with 14 bases between. CDR3 length: 15 residues. From germline, CDR1 is SEHNR and CDR2 FQNEAQ (reference sequence). The CDR3 reads CASSEGGARNTEAFF. The CDR3, as DNA: TGTGCCAGCAGCGAGGGAGGGGCTCGGAACACTGAAGCTTTCTTT.

The V and J genes are TRBV5-4 and TRBJ1-2; D ambiguous. V dropped 1 base and J dropped 3 bases, with 10 bases sitting between them. This CDR3 region has 14 residues. Germline V CDR1 and CDR2: SGHNT, YYREEE (reference sequence). In DNA form, the CDR3 reads TGTGCCAGCAGCTTGACGCTCCGGGACTATGGCTACACCTTC. Translation: CASSLTLRDYGYTF.

Note on this clone: This CDR3 is also generated by other DNA sequences in the sample. The chain is built from TRBV28 and TRBJ1-2; weak D call: TRBD1 (6 bases). Trimming stripped 2 bases from V and 5 bases from J, with 9 bases between. The CDR3 spans 13 residues. Germline assignment: CDR1 MDHEN and CDR2 SYDVKM. The CDR3 loop reads CASSLTGRYGYTF. As DNA, the CDR3 is TGTGCCAGCAGTTTAACAGGGAGGTATGGCTACACCTTC.